The sequence of this TCR beta chain was determined in a study of circulating CD8 cells and anti-PD-1 response in melanoma. Findings of the study overall: A small cohort with few responders supplied the baseline and M1 comparisons. Generally, no replicate experiments were performed. Clonotype sharing was highest between DPOS and TIGIT subsets.

Live CD3+CD8+TCRalphabeta+ cells were sorted into four subsets by PD-1 and/or TIGIT. TCR libraries were prepared from around 15 ng of total RNA with the QIAseq Immune Repertoire TCR panel. TCRdb passed the reads through MiXCR, listing each CDR3 protein once. The sample contains roughly 1,100 distinct CDR3 sequences, roughly 6.2% of which appear only once. The V gene's germline CDR1 is MDHEN and CDR2 SYDVKM. This CDR3 comprises 14 residues. The V and J ends lost 5 bases and 2 bases respectively, with 11 bases between them. This clonotype is deemed medium-sized (0.01 to 0.1%). Its antigen is still unknown.

Sample: CD8+ T cells from PBMCs, taken at baseline or after one month of anti-PD-1 therapy (not recorded which). The chain combines TRBV28 with TRBJ2-3, with TRBD1 as a possible D gene (5 bases). The sequence came from a human donor with melanoma. The CDR3, as DNA: TGTGCCAGCAGTCCAGACAGCGACACAGATACGCAGTATTTT. Protein product: CASSPDSDTDTQYF.